This T cell receptor (beta chain) was observed in a study of blood T cell repertoires in COVID-19. The length of the CDR3 is 13 residues. Trimming removed 6 bases at V and 7 bases at J, with 13 bases between. Source study methods: For nucleated cells, counts were estimated from reference gene primer amplification. Assay: immunoSEQ multiplex PCR; the TCRdb copy retains only in-frame clones and omits some. For V, J and clone size, that table is used; D and trimming come from the DNA. In the table there are tens of thousands of clones, about 80% of which are singletons. Sequenced: peripheral blood. The source of this sequence is a woman aged 55-75 years with acute or convalescent COVID-19. The chain has TRBV12-3 or TRBV12-4 and TRBJ1-3; possible D gene TRBD1, 5 bases. The CDR3 spells CASRGQGSNTIYF. Written as DNA, the CDR3 is TGTGCCAGCAGGGGGCAGGGTTCGAACACCATATATTTT.